This T cell receptor beta chain was obtained from a study of neurological immune-mediated disorders. Looked up from germline, CDR1 is SEHNR and CDR2 is FQNEAQ (reference sequence). V lost 8 bases and J lost 5; bases outside the gene matches: 11. This CDR3 is built from 15 residues. The study built sorted libraries from 800,000 to 1,000,000 CD4+ or CD8+ T cells. This clonotype was seen at least ten times. 5'RACE with 10-nucleotide random UMIs generated the cDNA. Using its own MiXCR run on the 5' RACE reads, TCRdb lists one record per CDR3 protein. The repertoire holds over 11,000 distinct CDR3 sequences, with approximately 7.7% as singletons.

The receptor's source is a woman in her thirties or forties in good health. Sequences were obtained from CD8+ T cells from blood. The chain links TRBV7-9 to TRBJ2-1, with 8 bases identical to TRBD2. The CDR3 DNA sequence: TGTGCCAGCCCCGATGGTAGCGGGAACGACAATGAGCAGTTCTTC. Its protein is CASPDGSGNDNEQFF.